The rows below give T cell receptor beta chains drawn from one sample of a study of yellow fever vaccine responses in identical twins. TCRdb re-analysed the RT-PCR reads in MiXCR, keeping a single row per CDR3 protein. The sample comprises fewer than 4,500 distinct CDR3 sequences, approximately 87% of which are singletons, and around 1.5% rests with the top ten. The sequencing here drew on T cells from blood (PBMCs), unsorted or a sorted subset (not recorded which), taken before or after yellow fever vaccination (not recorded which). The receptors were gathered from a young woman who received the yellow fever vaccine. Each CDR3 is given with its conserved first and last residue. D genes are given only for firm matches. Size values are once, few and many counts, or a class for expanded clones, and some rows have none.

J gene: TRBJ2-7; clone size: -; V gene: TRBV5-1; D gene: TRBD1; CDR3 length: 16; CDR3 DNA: TGCGCCAGCAGAAGAATTTGGGGACAGTTCGGCTACGAGCAGTACTTC; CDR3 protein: CASRRIWGQFGYEQYF
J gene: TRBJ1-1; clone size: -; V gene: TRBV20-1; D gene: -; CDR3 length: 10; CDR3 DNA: TGCAGTGCTAGTCGCGGGACAGCTTTCTTT; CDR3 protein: CSASRGTAFF
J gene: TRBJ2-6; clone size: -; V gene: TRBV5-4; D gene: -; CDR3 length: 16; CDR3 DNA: TGTGCCAGCAGCTTGGTGGGAGACTCTGGGGCCAACGTCCTGACTTTC; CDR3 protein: CASSLVGDSGANVLTF
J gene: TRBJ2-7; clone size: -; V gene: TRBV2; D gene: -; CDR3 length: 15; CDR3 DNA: TGTGCCAGCAGTGTGACTCGGCTATCCTCCTACGAGCAGTACTTC; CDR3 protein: CASSVTRLSSYEQYF
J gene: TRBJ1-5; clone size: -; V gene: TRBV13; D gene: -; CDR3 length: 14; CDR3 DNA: TGTGCCAGCCGCTCGGGGGATAGGAATCAGCCCCAGCATTTT; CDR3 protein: CASRSGDRNQPQHF
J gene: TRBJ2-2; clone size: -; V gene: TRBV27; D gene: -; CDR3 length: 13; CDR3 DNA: TGTGCCAGCAGTTGGGGGCGCGCCGGGGAGCTGTTTTTT; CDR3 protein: CASSWGRAGELFF
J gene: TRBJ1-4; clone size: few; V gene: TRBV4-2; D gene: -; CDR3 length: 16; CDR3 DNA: TGTGCCAGCAGCCAAGAAAGGGCGACACCGAATGAAAAACTGTTTTTT; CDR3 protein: CASSQERATPNEKLFF
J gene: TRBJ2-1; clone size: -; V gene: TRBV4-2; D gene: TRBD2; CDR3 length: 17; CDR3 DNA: TGTGCCAGCAGCCAGGGGTTTAGCGGGCGATCCTACAATGAGCAGTTCTTC; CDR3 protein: CASSQGFSGRSYNEQFF
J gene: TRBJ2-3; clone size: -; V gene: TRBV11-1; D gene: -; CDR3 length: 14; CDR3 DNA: TGTGCCAGCAGCTTTGCGGGCGGTTCAGATACGCAGTATTTT; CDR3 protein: CASSFAGGSDTQYF
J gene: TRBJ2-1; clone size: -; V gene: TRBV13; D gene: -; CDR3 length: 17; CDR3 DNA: TGTGCCAGCTTGGGAACAGATAGTTTGAGCTCCTACAATGAGCAGTTCTTC; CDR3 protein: CASLGTDSLSSYNEQFF
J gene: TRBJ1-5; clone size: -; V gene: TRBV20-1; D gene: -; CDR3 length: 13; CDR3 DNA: TGCAGTGCGCGGGATCAATTCAATCAGCCCCAGCATTTT; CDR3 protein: CSARDQFNQPQHF
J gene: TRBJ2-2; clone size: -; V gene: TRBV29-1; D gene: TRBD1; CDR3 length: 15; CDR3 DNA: TGCAGCGTTCCCCATGGGACAGGGGATACCGGGGAGCTGTTTTTT; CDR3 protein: CSVPHGTGDTGELFF
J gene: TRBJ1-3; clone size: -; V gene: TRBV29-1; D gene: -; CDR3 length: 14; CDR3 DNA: TGCAGCGTTGCTTCCCGGGTACCTGGAAACACCATATATTTT; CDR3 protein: CSVASRVPGNTIYF
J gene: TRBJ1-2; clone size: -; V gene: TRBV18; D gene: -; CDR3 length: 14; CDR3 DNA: TGTGCCAGCTCTCAAGACAGGAGCTCCTATGGCTACACCTTC; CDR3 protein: CASSQDRSSYGYTF
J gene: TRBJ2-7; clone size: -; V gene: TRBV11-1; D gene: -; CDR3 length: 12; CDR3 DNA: TGTGCCAGCAGCCCTTTCTCCTACGAGCAGTACTTC; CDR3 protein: CASSPFSYEQYF
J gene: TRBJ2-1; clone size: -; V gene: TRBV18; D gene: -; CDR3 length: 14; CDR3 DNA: TGTGCCAGCTCATTTCTCCGGGACTACAATGAGCAGTTCTTC; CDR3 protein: CASSFLRDYNEQFF
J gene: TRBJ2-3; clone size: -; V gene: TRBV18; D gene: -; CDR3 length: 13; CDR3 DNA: TGTGCCAGCTCACCACCTAGCACAGATACGCAGTATTTT; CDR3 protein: CASSPPSTDTQYF
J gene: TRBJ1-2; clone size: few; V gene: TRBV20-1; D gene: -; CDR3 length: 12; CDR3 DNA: TGCAGTGCTAGAGGACGGAGCTATGGCTACACCTTC; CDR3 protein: CSARGRSYGYTF
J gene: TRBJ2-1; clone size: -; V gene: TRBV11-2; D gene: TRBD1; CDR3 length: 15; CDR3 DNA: TGTGCCAGCAGCCCCAGGGGACAGTACTACAATGAGCAGTTCTTC; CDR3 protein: CASSPRGQYYNEQFF
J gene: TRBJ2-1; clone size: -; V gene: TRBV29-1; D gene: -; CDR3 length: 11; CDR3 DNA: TGCAGCGTCCTAGCGATCGATGAGCAGTTCTTC; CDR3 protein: CSVLAIDEQFF
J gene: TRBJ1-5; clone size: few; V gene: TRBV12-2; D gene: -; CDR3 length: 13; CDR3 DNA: TGTGCAAGTAACGAGGGGGCTCATCAGCCCCAGCATTTT; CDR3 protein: CASNEGAHQPQHF
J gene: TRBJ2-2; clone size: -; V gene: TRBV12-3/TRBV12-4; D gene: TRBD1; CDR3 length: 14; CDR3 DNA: TGTGCCAGCAGTAGACAGGGCCGGAGCGGGGAGCTGTTTTTT; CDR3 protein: CASSRQGRSGELFF
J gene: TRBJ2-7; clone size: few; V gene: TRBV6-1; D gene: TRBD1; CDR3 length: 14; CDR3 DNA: TGTGCCAGCAGTCAAAGACAGGGTCCCTACGAGCAGTACTTC; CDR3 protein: CASSQRQGPYEQYF